The clone carrying this T cell receptor (beta chain) was seen a single time. The data are from a study of blood T cell repertoires in COVID-19. Method: immunoSEQ multiplex PCR; TCRdb's copy keeps in-frame clones and lacks some. The sample shows 100,000 to 150,000 clones, roughly 89% of them seen only once. Sequencing was carried out using peripheral blood. The receptor was derived from a man over 45 with active or convalescent COVID-19.

The CDR3 loop reads CASSYGTADYGYTF. In DNA form, the CDR3 reads TGTGCCAGCAGTTACGGGACAGCGGATTATGGCTACACCTTC. The rearrangement joins TRBV28 to TRBJ1-2; TRBD1 agrees at 7 bases. CDR3 length equals 14 residues. The germline V gene has CDR1 MDHEN and CDR2 SYDVKM. Unmatched junction bases numbered 7, after V lost 4 bases and J lost 5 bases.